The rows below give T cell receptor beta chains drawn from one sample of a study of PD-L1 blockade in urothelial cancer. The assay was immunoSEQ multiplex PCR, and TCRdb's table has in-frame clones only and misses some. The sample includes 50,000 or so clones, roughly 86% of them seen just once. Material: PBMCs, obtained around atezolizumab (anti-PD-L1) treatment. The receptors were gathered from a man aged 55 to 70 with urothelial cancer. The CDR3 runs from the conserved cysteine through the conserved F or W. The D gene is left open where the match is weak.

D	V	J	length	DNA	CDR3
.	TRBV30	TRBJ1-2	13	TGTGCCTGGGTACAGGGATGGGTCTATGGCTACACCTTC	CAWVQGWVYGYTF
TRBD2	TRBV5-5	TRBJ2-7	13	TGTGCCAGCAGCTACGCCCTGGGGGGGGGACAGTACTTC	CASSYALGGGQYF
TRBD1	TRBV6-6	TRBJ1-5	16	TGTGCCAGCAGTTACTCTAGGACAGGGGGCAATCAGCCCCAGCATTTT	CASSYSRTGGNQPQHF
TRBD1	TRBV11-2	TRBJ1-2	13	TGTGCCAGCAGCCCGGGACAGGGCTATGGCTACACCTTC	CASSPGQGYGYTF
TRBD1	TRBV7-9	TRBJ1-5	15	TGTGCCAGCAGCCCTCTCGGGACAGGCGATCAGCCCCAGCATTTT	CASSPLGTGDQPQHF
TRBD2	TRBV27	TRBJ2-1	15	TGTGCCAGCAGTTTAGGGGCGGCGGGAGGGGGTGAGCAGTTCTTC	CASSLGAAGGGEQFF
.	TRBV7-8	TRBJ2-7	15	TGTGCCAGCAGCCCCCCGGGGTGGTCCTCCTACGAGCAGTACTTC	CASSPPGWSSYEQYF
.	TRBV7-2	TRBJ2-2	13	TGTGCCAGCAGCTTAGATAGATCTGGGGAGCTGTTTTTT	CASSLDRSGELFF
TRBD1	TRBV18	TRBJ1-1	14	TGTGCCAGCTCACCAAACAGGGGGGACGTTGAAGCTTTCTTT	CASSPNRGDVEAFF
TRBD2	TRBV6-5	TRBJ2-3	13	TGTGCCAGCATGTGGAGCGGGAGAGATACGCAGTATTTT	CASMWSGRDTQYF
.	TRBV5-8	TRBJ2-3	15	TGTGCCAGCAGCGCGGGGAGCGCTAGCACAGATACGCAGTATTTT	CASSAGSASTDTQYF
TRBD1	TRBV19	TRBJ1-1	14	TGTGCCAGTAGTATCCGAAGGGGGCCCACTGAAGCTTTCTTT	CASSIRRGPTEAFF
.	TRBV11-3	TRBJ2-5	15	TGTGCCAGCAGCCGACGAACAGGGTCCCAAGAGACCCAGTACTTC	CASSRRTGSQETQYF